Listed below are T cell receptor beta chains from one sample, sequenced in a study of T-cell memory formation after mild COVID-19. TCRdb fed the 5' RACE reads into MiXCR, producing one record per CDR3 protein. The repertoire consists of under 350,000 distinct CDR3 sequences, with 16% occurring once and the leading ten covering about 23%. The material sequenced was PBMCs or a T cell subset sorted from them (not recorded which). These receptors came from a man between 18 and 29 years old who had mild COVID-19 (a few samples of this study predate the infection). Cell type and time point are not known. Each CDR3 is given with its conserved first and last residue. Fields, in order: CDR3 protein, V gene, CDR3 length, clone size. Where a row states a size, it is once, few, many or the class of an expanded clone; other rows omit it.

CDR3aa: CASSLTWGSVYEQYF; v_gene: TRBV12-3/TRBV12-4; len: 15; abundance: few
CDR3aa: CASSLQGQRGAFF; v_gene: TRBV5-6; len: 13; abundance: .
CDR3aa: CASGDSPRAPQHF; v_gene: TRBV19; len: 13; abundance: .
CDR3aa: CASSLFSTAETQYF; v_gene: TRBV11-2; len: 14; abundance: .
CDR3aa: CASSFQGAAGNTIYF; v_gene: TRBV7-2; len: 15; abundance: .
CDR3aa: CASSYSPGQGYEQYF; v_gene: TRBV7-9; len: 15; abundance: .
CDR3aa: CASSPAPPDTQYF; v_gene: TRBV18; len: 13; abundance: few
CDR3aa: CASSQSGRGDEQYF; v_gene: TRBV4-1; len: 14; abundance: .
CDR3aa: CASSYGTQNTGELFF; v_gene: TRBV6-5; len: 15; abundance: few
CDR3aa: CASSDGTGTYNEQFF; v_gene: TRBV6-4; len: 15; abundance: .
CDR3aa: CASSLVGQYYGYTF; v_gene: TRBV7-2; len: 14; abundance: once
CDR3aa: CASTSLRGSSNQPQHF; v_gene: TRBV12-3/TRBV12-4; len: 16; abundance: .
CDR3aa: CASSVVDSPSHGYTF; v_gene: TRBV9; len: 15; abundance: .
CDR3aa: CSVEVAGANQFF; v_gene: TRBV29-1; len: 12; abundance: many
CDR3aa: CATSDFDEQFF; v_gene: TRBV24-1; len: 11; abundance: .
CDR3aa: CSAREGDNTEAFF; v_gene: TRBV20-1; len: 13; abundance: .
CDR3aa: CSAEGQGRGAFF; v_gene: TRBV29-1; len: 12; abundance: .
CDR3aa: CASSSGVSGVYSPLHF; v_gene: TRBV7-9; len: 16; abundance: once
CDR3aa: CASSLARGAFTGELFF; v_gene: TRBV5-1; len: 16; abundance: few
CDR3aa: CASSYPAGPKGNEQFF; v_gene: TRBV6-2/TRBV6-3; len: 16; abundance: .
CDR3aa: CASSPLMGGGGSTDTQYF; v_gene: TRBV6-1; len: 18; abundance: .
CDR3aa: CASSQVGGGLIEKLFF; v_gene: TRBV4-3; len: 16; abundance: few
CDR3aa: CASSLGTGGAGTEAFF; v_gene: TRBV6-2/TRBV6-3; len: 16; abundance: .
CDR3aa: CASRDRVWGGRTEGLLF; v_gene: TRBV25-1; len: 17; abundance: .
CDR3aa: CASSLTGFNYGYTF; v_gene: TRBV7-2; len: 14; abundance: .
CDR3aa: CASSQEGPIQGFIGETQYF; v_gene: TRBV4-3; len: 19; abundance: few
CDR3aa: CASSPDTGELFF; v_gene: TRBV7-8; len: 12; abundance: many
CDR3aa: CATSDVKDSDPSGANVLTF; v_gene: TRBV24-1; len: 19; abundance: once
CDR3aa: CASSQAGTGPGQFF; v_gene: TRBV4-3; len: 14; abundance: few
CDR3aa: CASRPPGLEAGELFF; v_gene: TRBV7-2; len: 15; abundance: few
CDR3aa: CASSVADRAGLHGYTF; v_gene: TRBV9; len: 16; abundance: .
CDR3aa: CASSHLVAGASTDTQYF; v_gene: TRBV5-1; len: 17; abundance: few
CDR3aa: CASSERTASNQPQHF; v_gene: TRBV2; len: 15; abundance: .
CDR3aa: CASSRRLAGGYYNEQFF; v_gene: TRBV11-1; len: 17; abundance: few
CDR3aa: CASSLVGPLEAFAYEQYF; v_gene: TRBV7-2; len: 18; abundance: .
CDR3aa: CASKLPNSGHNEQFF; v_gene: TRBV6-2/TRBV6-3; len: 15; abundance: .
CDR3aa: CASSSTGTDSYNEQFF; v_gene: TRBV5-1; len: 16; abundance: few
CDR3aa: CASSSGSGGSEYF; v_gene: TRBV12-3/TRBV12-4; len: 13; abundance: .
CDR3aa: CASSRLRTSGPQETQYF; v_gene: TRBV7-9; len: 17; abundance: few
CDR3aa: CASSPRDAKTQYF; v_gene: TRBV7-2; len: 13; abundance: few
CDR3aa: CASSLSSSYEQYF; v_gene: TRBV7-7; len: 13; abundance: many
CDR3aa: CASSLTGGAGYGYTF; v_gene: TRBV5-6; len: 15; abundance: .
CDR3aa: CASKGQGLTGELFF; v_gene: TRBV12-3/TRBV12-4; len: 14; abundance: few
CDR3aa: CASSLLATADTQYF; v_gene: TRBV7-6; len: 14; abundance: few
CDR3aa: CASSLQWTGIGNTIYF; v_gene: TRBV11-2; len: 16; abundance: .
CDR3aa: CASSRDSVGTGHSPLHF; v_gene: TRBV5-1; len: 17; abundance: .
CDR3aa: CASSIDPAPRGDTQYF; v_gene: TRBV19; len: 16; abundance: few
CDR3aa: CAISGPQGPRSEQYF; v_gene: TRBV10-3; len: 15; abundance: once
CDR3aa: CASSPLLAPTEAFF; v_gene: TRBV4-1; len: 14; abundance: .
CDR3aa: CASSLVDRLAKNIQYF; v_gene: TRBV7-9; len: 16; abundance: few
CDR3aa: CASRHAGDHRYTF; v_gene: TRBV6-6; len: 13; abundance: .
CDR3aa: CASSSGFGELFF; v_gene: TRBV7-9; len: 12; abundance: .
CDR3aa: CASSFSRAYETQYF; v_gene: TRBV7-9; len: 14; abundance: few
CDR3aa: CASSRSKETQYF; v_gene: TRBV3-1; len: 12; abundance: .
CDR3aa: CASSLSGNPSYNEQFF; v_gene: TRBV6-2/TRBV6-3; len: 16; abundance: .
CDR3aa: CASSLLATNEKLFF; v_gene: TRBV5-1; len: 14; abundance: .
CDR3aa: CASSPSGGEQFF; v_gene: TRBV18; len: 12; abundance: few
CDR3aa: CASSESGGTEAFF; v_gene: TRBV6-1; len: 13; abundance: few
CDR3aa: CASSQQGAAGNTIYF; v_gene: TRBV18; len: 15; abundance: .
CDR3aa: CASSPERQTLASEQYF; v_gene: TRBV4-3; len: 16; abundance: few